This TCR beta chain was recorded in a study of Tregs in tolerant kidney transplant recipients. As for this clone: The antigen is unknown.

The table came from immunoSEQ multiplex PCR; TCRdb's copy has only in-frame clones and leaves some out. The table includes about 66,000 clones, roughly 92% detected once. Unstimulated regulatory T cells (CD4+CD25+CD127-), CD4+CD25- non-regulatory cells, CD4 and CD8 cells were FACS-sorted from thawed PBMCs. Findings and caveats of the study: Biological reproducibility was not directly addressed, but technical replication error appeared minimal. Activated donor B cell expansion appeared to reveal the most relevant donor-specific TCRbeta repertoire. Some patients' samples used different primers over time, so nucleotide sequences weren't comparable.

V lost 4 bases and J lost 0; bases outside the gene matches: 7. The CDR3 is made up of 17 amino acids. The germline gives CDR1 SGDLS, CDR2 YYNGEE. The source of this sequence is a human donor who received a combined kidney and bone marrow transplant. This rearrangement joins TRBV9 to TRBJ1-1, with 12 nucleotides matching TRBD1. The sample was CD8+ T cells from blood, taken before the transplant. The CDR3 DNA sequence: TGTGCCAGCAGCTCCCGGGACAGGGGGCAAGTGAACACTGAAGCTTTCTTT. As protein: CASSSRDRGQVNTEAFF.